This note documents a single TCR beta chain sequence. This record belongs to a study of blood T cell repertoires in COVID-19. V shed 8 bases and J 4 bases; nucleotides not matched to a gene: 5. Germline lookup yields CDR1 KGHSH and CDR2 LQKENI. The CDR3 extends over 13 amino acids. Profiled with immunoSEQ multiplex PCR; TCRdb holds only in-frame clones, not every one. Here the sample spans 250,000 to 350,000 clones, roughly 90% being singletons. The sequence was obtained from a woman aged 30 to 39 with COVID-19, enrolled during active disease. The specimen was peripheral blood. The chain combines TRBV18 with TRBJ1-1; 9 bases are shared with TRBD1. The CDR3 DNA sequence: TGTGCCAGCCAAGAGACAGGGGGCACTGAAGCTTTCTTT. Translated, it gives CASQETGGTEAFF.